Each of the 17 T cell receptor beta chains below was sequenced from the same sample in a study of cytomegalovirus exposure and HLA in healthy donors. The PCR employed 60 Vbeta primers together with 13 Jbeta primers. Here immunoSEQ multiplex PCR was the method, and the copy in TCRdb shows in-frame clones only, minus some. The table has around 120,000 clones, more than 60% seen once. The material sequenced was PBMCs. The receptors were sampled from a man aged 40-50 years in good health and CMV-seropositive.

The rearrangement uses TRBV5-4 and TRBJ2-7, with 7 bases that match TRBD1. CDR3 length: 14 amino acids. V was clipped by 2 bases and J by 0 bases; unmatched bases: 2. Germline loops: CDR1 SGHNT, CDR2 YYREEE (reference sequence). This CDR3 reads CASSFAGGSYEQYF. The DNA of the CDR3 is TGTGCCAGCAGCTTCGCAGGGGGCTCCTACGAGCAGTACTTC.

The rearrangement links TRBV7-8 to TRBJ1-1, with 7 bases identical to TRBD1. The V gene end was trimmed by 1 base and the J gene end by 0 bases; junction bases not matched to a gene: 5. The CDR3 consists of 16 residues. Germline assignment: CDR1 SGHVS and CDR2 FQNEAQ. The chain's CDR3 is CASSLVHGTVNTEAFF. The CDR3 DNA reads as TGTGCCAGCAGCTTAGTTCACGGGACAGTGAACACTGAAGCTTTCTTT.

The rearrangement uses TRBV10-3 and TRBJ2-7; 10 nucleotides line up with TRBD2. Germline trimming cut 4 bases from V and 0 bases from J; bases unmatched to any gene: 6. The CDR3 is 16 amino acids. Looked up from germline, CDR1 is ENHRY and CDR2 is SYGVKD. The CDR3 reads CAISGAAGGFSYEQYF. The CDR3 DNA is TGTGCCATCAGTGGCGCAGCGGGGGGGTTCTCCTACGAGCAGTACTTC.

V usage is TRBV5-4 and J usage is TRBJ1-3; D gene uncertain. Germline V gene data show CDR1 as SGHNT and CDR2 as YYREEE (reference sequence). This CDR3 is 15 amino acids long. V was cut by 2 bases and J by 3 bases, with 12 bases left in between. CDR3 bases: TGTGCCAGCAGCTTTGGACTTTTAAATGGAAACACCATATATTTT. This codes for CASSFGLLNGNTIYF.

This chain joins TRBV7-9 and TRBJ2-2; 8 bases match TRBD2. V shed 5 bases, J shed 7 bases, and the junction held 6 bases outside the gene matches. The CDR3 length is 14 residues. Germline V CDR1 and CDR2: SEHNR, FQNEAQ (reference sequence). CDR3 DNA sequence: TGTGCCAGCAGCCATGTGGGACTAGTCGGGGAGCTGTTTTTT. The encoded protein is CASSHVGLVGELFF.

V and J are TRBV28 and TRBJ1-5, with 12 bases aligning to TRBD1. CDR3 size: 15 residues. CDR1 MDHEN and CDR2 SYDVKM come from the germline V gene. Losses at the gene ends were 7 bases for V and 9 bases for J; bases not matched to a gene: 10. The CDR3 DNA reads as TGTGCCAGCACCCTTGGGACAGGGGGCAGAGGGCCCCAGCATTTT. This encodes CASTLGTGGRGPQHF.

The J gene is TRBJ1-5, the V gene TRBV6-5; no firm D call. From germline, CDR1 is MNHEY and CDR2 SVGAGI. CDR3 size: 14 residues. The V gene lost 0 bases and the J gene lost 9 bases, with 12 bases spanning the gap. CDR3 nucleotide sequence: TGTGCCAGCAGTTACTCTGGCGGCCTCACGCCCCAGCATTTT. Translated: CASSYSGGLTPQHF.

The chain links TRBV7-2 to TRBJ2-7, with 8 positions matching TRBD2. Germline trimming cut 5 bases from V and 6 bases from J; bases unmatched to any gene: 12. Germline CDR1 SGHTA, CDR2 FQGNSA. CDR3 length equals 15 residues. DNA of the CDR3: TGTGCCAGCAGCCCCCGAGCGGGAGACGGGTCCGAGCAGTACTTC. Translating it yields CASSPRAGDGSEQYF.

V usage is TRBV4-1 and J usage is TRBJ2-1, with a tentative D call TRBD1 (5 bases). V lost 0 bases and J lost 8, with 11 bases in between. The CDR3 totals 14 residues. Looked up from germline, CDR1 is MGHRA and CDR2 is YSYEKL. The CDR3 coding sequence is TGCGCCAGCAGCCAAGAGACAGATTTCGATGAGCAGTTCTTC. Amino acids: CASSQETDFDEQFF.

The DNA for the CDR3 is TGTGCCAGCAGCGGTGGCCCCTTCCCCTACAATGAGCAGTTCTTC. Encoded protein: CASSGGPFPYNEQFF. The chain joins TRBV7-9 to TRBJ2-1, with unresolved D. V dropped 5 bases and J dropped 2 bases, with 13 bases sitting between them. CDR3 length: 15 residues. Germline CDR1 and CDR2: SEHNR and FQNEAQ (reference sequence). Full variable domain (missing parts from reference TRBV7-9 and TRBJ2-1): DTGVSQNPRHKITKRGQNVTFRCDPISEHNRLYWYRQTLGQGPEFLTYFQNEAQLEKSRLLSDRFSAERPKGSFSTLEIQRTEQGDSAMYLCASSGGPFPYNEQFFGPGTRLTVL.

V usage is TRBV19 and J usage is TRBJ2-1, with D perhaps matching TRBD2 (5 bases). Germline V gene lookup returns CDR1 LNHDA and CDR2 SQIVND (reference sequence). The CDR3 spans 15 residues. Trimming removed 4 bases at V and 2 bases at J, with 12 bases between. The CDR3 DNA reads as TGTGCCAGTAGTACCTCTAGCAACCCCTACAATGAGCAGTTCTTC. The encoded protein is CASSTSSNPYNEQFF. The entire variable domain, with the rest obtained from reference TRBV19 and TRBJ2-1, is as follows: DGGITQSPKYLFRKEGQNVTLSCEQNLNHDAMYWYRQDPGQGLRLIYYSQIVNDFQKGDIAEGYSVSREKKESFPLTVTSAQKNPTAFYLCASSTSSNPYNEQFFGPGTRLTVL.

The chain recombines TRBV6-1 with TRBJ2-3, with 11 bases lining up with TRBD2. Germline V CDR1 and CDR2: MNHNS, SASEGT. The CDR3 spans 15 residues. J was trimmed by 2 bases and V by 7 bases; bases with no gene match: 5. CDR3 sequence: CASTVSGGVTDTQYF. CDR3 sequence (DNA): TGTGCCAGCACCGTTAGCGGGGGGGTCACAGATACGCAGTATTTT.

The chain carries TRBV14 and TRBJ1-1, with no clear D. This CDR3 has 13 residues. Deletions cut 0 bases from V and 8 bases from J, with 10 bases between. Germline CDR1 reads SGHDN; CDR2 reads FVKESK. The CDR3 coding sequence is TGTGCCAGCAGCCAAGATTCGCAGACAGAAGCTTTCTTT. Encoded protein: CASSQDSQTEAFF.

The chain is built from TRBV28 and TRBJ1-5; D gene unclear. This CDR3 has 14 amino acids. Per germline, CDR1 MDHEN and CDR2 SYDVKM. Trimming removed 8 bases at V and 4 bases at J, with 15 bases between. The CDR3: CASHYVQTNQPQHF. The CDR3 DNA follows: TGTGCCAGCCATTATGTGCAGACAAATCAGCCCCAGCATTTT.

The chain couples TRBV18 to TRBJ1-2; D is unresolved. V gave up 3 bases and J gave up 6 bases, with 17 bases separating them. This CDR3 has 15 amino acids. Per the germline V gene, CDR1 is KGHSH and CDR2 is LQKENI. CDR3 in DNA: TGTGCCAGCTCACCGTCCACGGGGAGCGAGAATGGCTACACCTTC. Translated, it gives CASSPSTGSENGYTF.

The rearrangement links TRBV15 to TRBJ2-1; 11 bases match TRBD2. V shed 1 base and J 7 bases; nucleotides not matched to a gene: 3. The CDR3 length is 15 residues. Looked up from germline, CDR1 is LNHNV and CDR2 is YYDKDF (reference sequence). In DNA, the CDR3 is TGTGCCACCAGCAGAGGCACTAGCGGGGGAAATGAGCAGTTCTTC. Residues: CATSRGTSGGNEQFF.

The genes are TRBV6-5 and TRBJ2-1; D is undetermined. The CDR3 consists of 13 residues. Trimming cost V 3 bases and J 7 bases, with 10 bases left between them. CDR1 is MNHEY and CDR2 is SVGAGI in the germline V gene. CDR3 nucleotide sequence: TGTGCCAGCAGTTATGTGGGCCTTAATGAGCAGTTCTTC. Translation gives CASSYVGLNEQFF.